The clone carrying this T cell receptor beta chain was counted at least ten times. Its antigen is currently unknown. These data come from a study of T cells in Graves' hyperthyroidism and ophthalmopathy. Regions amplified from RNA transcripts were the TCR beta CDR3 regions. When the TCR CDR3 underwent first-round RT-PCR, the HTBI primer set was used. TCRdb independently ran MiXCR on the multiplex PCR reads; one entry per CDR3 protein. The sample records 280,000 or so distinct CDR3 sequences, 13% to 15% being singletons. J gave up 2 bases and V 5 bases, and 6 bases lay outside the gene matches. Germline CDR1 is SEHNR and CDR2 is FQNEAQ (reference sequence). The CDR3 runs to 15 residues. Study outcomes and limitations: Most thyroid clonotypes that were expanded above 0.001 also turned up in blood.

Specimen: blood. This sequence joins TRBV7-9 and TRBJ2-1; 7 nucleotides match TRBD1. This receptor was obtained from a woman aged 45 to 65 with Graves' hyperthyroidism that later progressed to Graves' ophthalmopathy. The CDR3 nucleotides are TGTGCCAGCAGCCCTGACAGGGAACCCTACAATGAGCAGTTCTTC. Encoded protein: CASSPDREPYNEQFF.